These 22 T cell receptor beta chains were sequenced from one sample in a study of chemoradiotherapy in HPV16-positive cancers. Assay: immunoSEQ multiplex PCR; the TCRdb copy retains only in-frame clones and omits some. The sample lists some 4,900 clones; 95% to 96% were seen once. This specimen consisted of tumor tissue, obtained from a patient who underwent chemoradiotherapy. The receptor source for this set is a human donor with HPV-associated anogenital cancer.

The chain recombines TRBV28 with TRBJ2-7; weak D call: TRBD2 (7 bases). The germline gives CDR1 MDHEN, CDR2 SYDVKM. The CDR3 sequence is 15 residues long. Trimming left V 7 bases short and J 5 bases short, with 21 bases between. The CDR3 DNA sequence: TGTGCCAGCACCGGGGGGCCCGTATCTCGGGACGAGCAGTACTTC. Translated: CASTGGPVSRDEQYF.

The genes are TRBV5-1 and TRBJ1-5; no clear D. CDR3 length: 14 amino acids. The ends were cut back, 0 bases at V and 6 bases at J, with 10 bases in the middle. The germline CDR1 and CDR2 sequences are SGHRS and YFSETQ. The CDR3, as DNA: TGCGCCAGCAGCTTGGTTTCAGGATCTCAGCCCCAGCATTTT. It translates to CASSLVSGSQPQHF.

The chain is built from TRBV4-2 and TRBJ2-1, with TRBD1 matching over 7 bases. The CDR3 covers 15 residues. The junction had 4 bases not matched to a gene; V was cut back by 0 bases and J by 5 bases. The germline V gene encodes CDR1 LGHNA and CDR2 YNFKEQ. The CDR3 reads CASSQEQGEHNEQFF. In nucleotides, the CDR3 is TGTGCCAGCAGCCAAGAGCAGGGGGAACACAATGAGCAGTTCTTC.

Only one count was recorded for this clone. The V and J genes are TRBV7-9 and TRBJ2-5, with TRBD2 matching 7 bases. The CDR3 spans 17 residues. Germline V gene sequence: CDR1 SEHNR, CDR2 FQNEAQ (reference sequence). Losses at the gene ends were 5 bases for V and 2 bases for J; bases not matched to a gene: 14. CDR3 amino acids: CASSIGRESTRQETQYF. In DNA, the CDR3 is TGTGCCAGCAGCATCGGGCGGGAGTCTACACGTCAAGAGACCCAGTACTTC.

The CDR3 DNA reads as TGTGCCAGCAGCGTAGGTGGAGGGATCACTGAAGCTTTCTTT. Its translation: CASSVGGGITEAFF. This chain uses TRBV9 with TRBJ1-1; D ambiguous. Between the trimmed V and J ends, which lost 0 bases and 4 bases, there was a span of 10 bases. The CDR3 has 14 residues. CDR1 and CDR2 (germline): SGDLS, YYNGEE.

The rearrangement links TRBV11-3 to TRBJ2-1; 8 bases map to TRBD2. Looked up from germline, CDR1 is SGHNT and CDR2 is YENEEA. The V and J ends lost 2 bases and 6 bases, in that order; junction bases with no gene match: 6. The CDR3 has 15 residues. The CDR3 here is CASSLTGGPGNEQFF. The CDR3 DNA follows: TGTGCCAGCAGCTTAACGGGGGGGCCTGGCAATGAGCAGTTCTTC. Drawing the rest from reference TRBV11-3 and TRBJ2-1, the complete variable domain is EAGVVQSPRYKIIEKKQPVAFWCNPISGHNTLYWYLQNLGQGPELLIRYENEEAVDDSQLPKDRFSAERLKGVDSTLKIQPAELGDSAVYLCASSLTGGPGNEQFFGPGTRLTVL.

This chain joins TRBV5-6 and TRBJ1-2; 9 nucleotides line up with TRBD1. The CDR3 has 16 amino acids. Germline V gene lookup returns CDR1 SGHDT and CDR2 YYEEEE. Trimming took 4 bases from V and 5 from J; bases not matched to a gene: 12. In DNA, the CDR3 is TGTGCCAGCAGCACAAAACAGGGGGCGAGACTGTATGGCTACACCTTC. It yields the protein CASSTKQGARLYGYTF.

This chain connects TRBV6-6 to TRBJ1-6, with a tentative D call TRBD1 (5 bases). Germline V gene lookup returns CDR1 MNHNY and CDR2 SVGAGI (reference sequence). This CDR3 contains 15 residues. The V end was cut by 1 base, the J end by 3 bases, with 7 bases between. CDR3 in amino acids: CASSYYDSYNSPLHF. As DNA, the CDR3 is TGTGCCAGCAGTTACTATGACAGCTATAATTCACCCCTCCACTTT.

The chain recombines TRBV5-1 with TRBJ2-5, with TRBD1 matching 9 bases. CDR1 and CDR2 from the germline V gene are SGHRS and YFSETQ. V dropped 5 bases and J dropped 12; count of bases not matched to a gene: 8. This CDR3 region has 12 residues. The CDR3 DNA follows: TGCGCCAGCAGAGTGGACCGACAGGGGGAGTACTTC. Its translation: CASRVDRQGEYF.

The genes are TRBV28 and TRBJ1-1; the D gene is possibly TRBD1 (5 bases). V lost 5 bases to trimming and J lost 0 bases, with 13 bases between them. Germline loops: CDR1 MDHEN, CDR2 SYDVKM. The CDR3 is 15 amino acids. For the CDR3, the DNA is TGTGCCAGCAGTGTACCACAGGTTATGAACACTGAAGCTTTCTTT. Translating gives CASSVPQVMNTEAFF. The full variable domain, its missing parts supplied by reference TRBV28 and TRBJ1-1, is DVKVTQSSRYLVKRTGEKVFLECVQDMDHENMFWYRQDPGLGLRLIYFSYDVKMKEKGDIPEGYSVSREKKERFSLILESASTNQTSMYLCASSVPQVMNTEAFFGQGTRLTVV.

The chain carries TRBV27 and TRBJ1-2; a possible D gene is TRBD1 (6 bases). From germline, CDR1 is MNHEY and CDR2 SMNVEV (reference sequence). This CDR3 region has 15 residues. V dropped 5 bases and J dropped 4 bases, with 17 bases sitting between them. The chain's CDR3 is CASSVGTLGFYGYTF. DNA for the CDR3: TGTGCCAGCAGTGTCGGGACACTAGGGTTCTATGGCTACACCTTC.

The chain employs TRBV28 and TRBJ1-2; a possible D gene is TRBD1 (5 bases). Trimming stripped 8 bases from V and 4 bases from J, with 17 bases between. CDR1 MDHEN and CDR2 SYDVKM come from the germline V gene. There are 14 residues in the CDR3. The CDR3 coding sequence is TGTGCCAGCTTCTATGGGGGAGGAGGCTATGGCTACACCTTC. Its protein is CASFYGGGGYGYTF.

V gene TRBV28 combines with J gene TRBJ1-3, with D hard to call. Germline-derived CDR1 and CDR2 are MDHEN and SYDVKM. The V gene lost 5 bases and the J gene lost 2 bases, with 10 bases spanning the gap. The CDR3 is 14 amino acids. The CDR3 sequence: CASSLGHTGNTIYF. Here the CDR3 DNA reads TGTGCCAGCAGTCTTGGGCATACTGGAAACACCATATATTTT. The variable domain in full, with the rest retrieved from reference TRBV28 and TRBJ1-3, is DVKVTQSSRYLVKRTGEKVFLECVQDMDHENMFWYRQDPGLGLRLIYFSYDVKMKEKGDIPEGYSVSREKKERFSLILESASTNQTSMYLCASSLGHTGNTIYFGEGSWLTVV.

The CDR3 sequence is CASSLGWGGETQYF. CDR3 DNA: TGTGCCAGCAGCTTAGGTTGGGGAGGGGAGACCCAGTACTTC. This chain links TRBV13 with TRBJ2-5, with 7 bases fitting TRBD2. This CDR3 spans 14 amino acids. V dropped 0 bases and J dropped 5; count of bases not matched to a gene: 3. The germline V gene encodes CDR1 PRHDT and CDR2 FYEKMQ (reference sequence).

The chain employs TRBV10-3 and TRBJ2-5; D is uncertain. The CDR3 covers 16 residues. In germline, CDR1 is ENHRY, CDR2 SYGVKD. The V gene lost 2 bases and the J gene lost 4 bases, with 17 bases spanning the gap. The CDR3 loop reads CAISERGSLLGETQYF. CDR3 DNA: TGTGCCATCAGTGAGCGTGGTAGCCTCCTTGGAGAGACCCAGTACTTC.

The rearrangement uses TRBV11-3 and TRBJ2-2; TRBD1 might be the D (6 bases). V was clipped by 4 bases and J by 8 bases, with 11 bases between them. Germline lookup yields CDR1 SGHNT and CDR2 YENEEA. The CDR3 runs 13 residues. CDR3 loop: CASSYQGRGELFF. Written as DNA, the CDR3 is TGTGCCAGCAGCTACCAGGGGCGTGGGGAGCTGTTTTTT.

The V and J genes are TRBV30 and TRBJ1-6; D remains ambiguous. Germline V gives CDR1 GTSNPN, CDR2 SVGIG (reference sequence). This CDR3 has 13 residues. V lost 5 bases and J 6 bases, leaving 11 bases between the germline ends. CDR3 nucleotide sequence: TGTGCCTGGGTTGAATCCCCTAATTCACCCCTCCACTTT. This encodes CAWVESPNSPLHF.

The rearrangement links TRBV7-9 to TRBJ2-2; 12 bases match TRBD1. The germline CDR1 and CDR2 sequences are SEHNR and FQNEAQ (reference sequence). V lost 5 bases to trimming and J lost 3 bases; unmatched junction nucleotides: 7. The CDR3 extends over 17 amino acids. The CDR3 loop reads CASSRDRGPRDTGELFF. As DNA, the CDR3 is TGTGCCAGCAGCCGGGACAGGGGGCCGAGGGACACCGGGGAGCTGTTTTTT.

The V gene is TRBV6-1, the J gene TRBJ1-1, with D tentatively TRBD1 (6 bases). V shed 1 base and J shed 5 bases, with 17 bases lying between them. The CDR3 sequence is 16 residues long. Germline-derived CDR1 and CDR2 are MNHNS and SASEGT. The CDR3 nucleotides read TGTGCCAGCAGTGAAGTCAGGGGTAGTCCTCGGACTGAAGCTTTCTTT. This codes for CASSEVRGSPRTEAFF.

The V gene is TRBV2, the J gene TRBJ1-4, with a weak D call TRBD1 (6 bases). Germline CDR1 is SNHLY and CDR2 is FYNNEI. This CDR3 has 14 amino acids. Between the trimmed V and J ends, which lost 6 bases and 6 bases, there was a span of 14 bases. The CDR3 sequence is CASSAQGIDEKLFF. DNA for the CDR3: TGTGCCAGCAGCGCGCAGGGGATAGATGAAAAACTGTTTTTT.

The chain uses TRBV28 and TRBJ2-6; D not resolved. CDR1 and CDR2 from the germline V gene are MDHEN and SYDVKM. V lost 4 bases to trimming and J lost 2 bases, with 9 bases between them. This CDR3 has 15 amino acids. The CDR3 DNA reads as TGTGCCAGCAGTTCCCGGTCTCCTGGGGCCAACGTCCTGACTTTC. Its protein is CASSSRSPGANVLTF. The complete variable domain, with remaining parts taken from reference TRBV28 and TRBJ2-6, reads DVKVTQSSRYLVKRTGEKVFLECVQDMDHENMFWYRQDPGLGLRLIYFSYDVKMKEKGDIPEGYSVSREKKERFSLILESASTNQTSMYLCASSSRSPGANVLTFGAGSRLTVL.

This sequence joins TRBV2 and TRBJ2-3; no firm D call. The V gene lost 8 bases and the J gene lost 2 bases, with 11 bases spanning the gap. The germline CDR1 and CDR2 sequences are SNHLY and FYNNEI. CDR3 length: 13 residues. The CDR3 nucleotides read TGTGCCAGCGGCAGGCCTTTCACAGATACGCAGTATTTT. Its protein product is CASGRPFTDTQYF.